The sequence of this T cell receptor beta chain was determined in a study of OX40 agonist ivuxolimab in advanced cancers. Study overall: Ivuxolimab, an agonist antibody against OX40 (CD134), was given to patients. Previous treatment with anti-PD-1, anti-PD-L1 or anti-CTLA-4 therapy was allowed; roughly 40% had received some.

J was trimmed by 4 bases and V by 5 bases; bases with no gene match: 7. The CDR3 is made up of 15 amino acids. Germline V gene sequence: CDR1 SGHTA, CDR2 FQGTGA. Study-wide findings and caveats: Some nonresponders also had low normalized T-cell clonal expansion.

Concerning this clone: Its cognate antigen is unknown.

Libraries were prepared by immunoSEQ multiplex PCR; TCRdb keeps only in-frame clonotypes and omits some of them. Of tens of thousands of clones listed, about 80% are singletons. This clonotype was sampled from an adult with an advanced solid tumor such as melanoma, head and neck, liver or kidney cancer. The sample consisted of CD4+ or CD8+ T cells sorted from blood, taken in a trial of the OX40 agonist ivuxolimab. J is TRBJ2-5 and V is TRBV7-3, with 10 bases matching TRBD2. CDR3: CASSRLAGAGETQYF. For the CDR3, the DNA is TGTGCCAGCAGCCGGCTAGCGGGGGCGGGAGAGACCCAGTACTTC. The full variable domain, its missing parts supplied by reference TRBV7-3 and TRBJ2-5, is GAGVSQTPSNKVTEKGKYVELRCDPISGHTALYWYRQSLGQGPEFLIYFQGTGAADDSGLPNDRFFAVRPEGSVSTLKIQRTERGDSAVYLCASSRLAGAGETQYFGPGTRLLVL.